Below are 13 T cell receptor beta chains sequenced from a single sample in a study of T cell responses to AZD1222 COVID-19 vaccine. This table comes from immunoSEQ multiplex PCR, and its TCRdb copy is limited to in-frame clones, with some not included. The sample includes 100,000 to 150,000 clones, 88% of them seen just once. The source was peripheral blood, collected on day 0 of AZD1222 vaccination. The receptor source for this set is an adult in good health.

The V and J genes are TRBV7-2 and TRBJ2-3, with 11 nucleotides matching TRBD2. Trimming cost V 5 bases and J 4 bases; bases outside gene matches: 8. The CDR3 loop spans 16 amino acids. Germline V CDR1 and CDR2: SGHTA, FQGNSA. CDR3 amino acids: CASSPRLAGLPDTQYF. The CDR3 region has the DNA TGTGCCAGCAGCCCCCGACTAGCGGGGTTGCCAGATACGCAGTATTTT.

CDR3 sequence reads: CASSEAIASSYEQYF. CDR3 nucleotides: TGTGCCAGCAGTGAGGCTATAGCATCCTCCTACGAGCAGTACTTC. The V and J genes are TRBV2 and TRBJ2-7; D unresolved. Germline V CDR1 and CDR2: SNHLY, FYNNEI. V was clipped by 3 bases and J by 0 bases, with 12 bases between them. The CDR3 sequence is 15 residues long.

The chain employs TRBV4-3 and TRBJ1-2; 8 nucleotides line up with TRBD1. Trimming at V came to 5 bases and at J to 7 bases, leaving 12 bases not matched to a gene. This CDR3 is 15 amino acids long. Germline-derived CDR1 and CDR2 are LGHNA and YSLEER. The chain's CDR3 is CASSARFQGARGYTF. CDR3 coding DNA: TGCGCCAGCAGCGCGAGGTTTCAGGGGGCCCGTGGCTACACCTTC.

The V and J genes are TRBV10-1 and TRBJ1-1, with unresolved D. V lost 3 bases and J 0 bases, leaving 2 bases between the germline ends. Germline loops: CDR1 WNHNN, CDR2 SYGVQD (reference sequence). The CDR3 is made up of 12 amino acids. In nucleotides, the CDR3 is TGCGCCAGCAGTGACCTGAACACTGAAGCTTTCTTT. As protein: CASSDLNTEAFF.

This sequence joins TRBV2 and TRBJ2-3; D is undetermined. Germline V gene lookup returns CDR1 SNHLY and CDR2 FYNNEI. The CDR3 is made up of 15 amino acids. V lost 2 bases and J 0 bases, leaving 9 bases between the germline ends. The CDR3 protein is CASSELGPSTDTQYF. The CDR3 region has the DNA TGTGCCAGCAGTGAATTGGGTCCTAGCACAGATACGCAGTATTTT.

A single count supports this clone. The V call is TRBV3-1 (or the pseudogene TRBV3-2), the J call TRBJ2-1; 7 bases match TRBD2. The germline CDR1 and CDR2 sequences are LGHDT and YNNKEL (reference sequence). The CDR3 has 16 amino acids. With 0 bases clipped from V and 0 bases from J, the junction kept 2 bases outside the gene matches. The CDR3 bases are TGTGCCAGCAGCCAAGAGGGCGGGAGCTCCTACAATGAGCAGTTCTTC. As protein: CASSQEGGSSYNEQFF.

The J gene is TRBJ2-7, the V gene TRBV4-1; 8 bases fit TRBD2. Germline V gives CDR1 MGHRA, CDR2 YSYEKL. The junction had 5 bases not matched to a gene; V was cut back by 1 base and J by 3 bases. The CDR3 runs 15 residues. This CDR3 is CASSQGSGGGYEQYF. The CDR3 region has the DNA TGCGCCAGCAGCCAAGGTTCGGGAGGGGGCTACGAGCAGTACTTC.

The chain combines TRBV6-2 or TRBV6-3 with TRBJ2-7; 11 nucleotides agree with TRBD1. Per the germline V gene, CDR1 is MNHEY and CDR2 is SVGEGT. V dropped 1 base and J dropped 0; count of bases not matched to a gene: 2. The CDR3 covers 16 residues. The CDR3 here is CASSYWGTGGSYEQYF. The CDR3 nucleotides are TGTGCCAGCAGTTACTGGGGGACAGGGGGCTCCTACGAGCAGTACTTC.

The chain joins TRBV4-1 to TRBJ2-7; TRBD1 agrees at 8 bases. The junction had 6 bases not matched to a gene; V was cut back by 1 base and J by 4 bases. CDR3 size: 15 residues. Germline loops: CDR1 MGHRA, CDR2 YSYEKL. The CDR3 nucleotides read TGCGCCAGCAGCCAAGCTTCAGGGGGCGGGTACGAGCAGTACTTC. Translating it yields CASSQASGGGYEQYF.

V usage is TRBV28 and J usage is TRBJ1-5, with 7 bases lining up with TRBD1. Germline V gives CDR1 MDHEN, CDR2 SYDVKM. J lost 9 bases, V lost 5 bases, and 10 bases had no gene match. This CDR3 comprises 14 residues. The CDR3 sequence is CASSPGTESRPQHF. In DNA, the CDR3 is TGTGCCAGCAGTCCCGGGACAGAGAGTAGGCCCCAGCATTTT.

CDR3 residues: CASSWLASGTDTQYF. Here the CDR3 DNA reads TGCGCCAGCAGCTGGCTGGCTAGCGGCACAGATACGCAGTATTTT. This sequence joins TRBV5-1 and TRBJ2-3, with D perhaps matching TRBD2 (6 bases). The ends were cut back, 3 bases at V and 1 base at J, with 12 bases in the middle. Looked up from germline, CDR1 is SGHRS and CDR2 is YFSETQ. The CDR3 extends over 15 amino acids.

The CDR3 reads CASSLYNQPQHF. The CDR3 DNA reads as TGTGCCAGCAGCTTGTACAATCAGCCCCAGCATTTT. The chain links TRBV5-8 to TRBJ1-5; no definite D call. Trimming took off 1 base at V and 3 bases at J, with 2 bases between the two ends. This CDR3 is 12 amino acids long. Germline CDR1 SGHTS, CDR2 YDEGEE.

For this clone: Other DNA sequences in this sample translate to the same CDR3. V gene TRBV11-3 combines with J gene TRBJ2-5, with 8 bases identical to TRBD1. This CDR3 is built from 13 residues. V was clipped by 3 bases and J by 5 bases; unmatched bases: 2. Germline CDR1 is SGHNT and CDR2 is YENEEA. This CDR3 reads CASSLTGAETQYF. Here the CDR3 DNA reads TGTGCCAGCAGCTTGACAGGGGCGGAGACCCAGTACTTC.